The 20 T cell receptor beta chains below all came from one sample that was sequenced in a study of control samples from healthy donors and cancer patients. Some clones are missing from TCRdb's copy, which holds only in-frame ones; the method was immunoSEQ multiplex PCR. The data hold 75,000 to 100,000 clones, with 88% observed a single time. The material sequenced was blood. All receptors derive from a man in his thirties or forties in good health.

This clone was detected only once. The V call is TRBV13, the J call TRBJ1-4, with D hard to call. The CDR3 extends over 14 amino acids. V gave up 2 bases and J gave up 4 bases, with 8 bases separating them. Germline values: CDR1 PRHDT, CDR2 FYEKMQ (reference sequence). CDR3 bases: TGTGCCAGCAGCTTAAGGACTTTTAATGAAAAACTGTTTTTT. Protein: CASSLRTFNEKLFF.

The rearrangement links TRBV25-1 to TRBJ2-2; TRBD1 matches at 7 bases. Trimming took 6 bases from V and 3 from J; bases not matched to a gene: 13. The CDR3 spans 17 residues. Germline V gene sequence: CDR1 MGHDK, CDR2 SYGVNS. DNA for the CDR3: TGTGCCAGCAGAGGGCACAGACAGGGAATTGACACCGGGGAGCTGTTTTTT. Amino acid sequence: CASRGHRQGIDTGELFF.

V usage is TRBV30 and J usage is TRBJ1-1; D is unclear. The CDR3 covers 13 residues. CDR1 and CDR2 (germline): GTSNPN, SVGIG (reference sequence). Trimming removed 4 bases at V and 1 base at J, with 10 bases between. Here the CDR3 DNA reads TGTGCCTGGAAATTTCAGCCGAACACTGAAGCTTTCTTT. It codes for CAWKFQPNTEAFF.

This clone came up once. The chain couples TRBV4-2 to TRBJ2-7; the D is unclear. Germline V gene sequence: CDR1 LGHNA, CDR2 YNFKEQ. CDR3 length equals 16 residues. V lost 0 bases and J lost 3, with 15 bases in between. The CDR3 reads CASSQDHFRRLYEQYF. The CDR3 DNA sequence: TGTGCCAGCAGCCAAGATCACTTCCGGAGACTCTACGAGCAGTACTTC.

V and J are TRBV2 and TRBJ1-2; 8 positions agree with TRBD1. This CDR3 region has 12 residues. With 6 bases clipped from V and 8 bases from J, the junction kept 5 bases outside the gene matches. Germline assignment: CDR1 SNHLY and CDR2 FYNNEI. The CDR3 sequence: CASSGQGRGYTF. The CDR3 region has the DNA TGTGCCAGCAGCGGACAGGGACGGGGCTACACCTTC.

The chain has TRBV7-9 and TRBJ2-7; possible D gene TRBD2, 5 bases. V shed 5 bases and J shed 0 bases, with 17 bases lying between them. The CDR3 totals 16 residues. Germline CDR1 and CDR2: SEHNR and FQNEAQ (reference sequence). The CDR3 sequence is CASSPTSGQSSYEQYF. DNA of the CDR3: TGTGCCAGCAGCCCAACTAGTGGGCAGAGCTCCTACGAGCAGTACTTC.

A remark on this clone: A junction end diverges from the germline sequence, so it may reflect a read error. The chain employs TRBV29-1 and TRBJ2-4; 7 bases map to TRBD1. Germline-derived CDR1 and CDR2 are SQVTM and ANQGSEA. The CDR3 is 14 amino acids. CDR3 region: CSVETGTAQNIQYF. CDR3 DNA sequence: TGCAGCGTTGAAACTGGGACAGCCCAAAACATTCAGTACTTC.

This chain connects TRBV19 to TRBJ2-5; D may be TRBD2 (6 bases). The V gene lost 10 bases and the J gene lost 4 bases, with 19 bases spanning the gap. The CDR3 contains 14 residues. Per germline, CDR1 LNHDA and CDR2 SQIVND (reference sequence). CDR3 DNA sequence: TGTGCCACCAAGACTAGTATGTCCACAGAGACCCAGTACTTC. Residues: CATKTSMSTETQYF. Filled out from reference TRBV19 and TRBJ2-5, the complete variable domain reads DGGITQSPKYLFRKEGQNVTLSCEQNLNHDAMYWYRQDPGQGLRLIYYSQIVNDFQKGDIAEGYSVSREKKESFPLTVTSAQKNPTAFYLCATKTSMSTETQYFGPGTRLLVL.

This clone occurred once. The chain employs TRBV6-5 and TRBJ1-1, with D possibly TRBD1 on 5 matching bases. Germline assignment: CDR1 MNHEY and CDR2 SVGAGI. Deletions cut 5 bases from V and 11 bases from J, with 18 bases between. The CDR3 covers 13 residues. The chain's CDR3 is CASSRETGREAFF. CDR3 in DNA: TGTGCCAGCAGTAGAGAAACAGGTCGGGAGGCTTTCTTT.

This clone has more than one count but fewer than ten. The rearrangement joins TRBV29-1 to TRBJ2-7; D gene uncertain. The CDR3 extends over 11 amino acids. Deletions cut 5 bases from V and 8 bases from J, with 13 bases between. The germline V gene has CDR1 SQVTM and CDR2 ANQGSEA. The CDR3 DNA reads TGCAGCGTTTCCGACACTTTGCAGCAGTACTTC. Translation gives CSVSDTLQQYF.

The chain couples TRBV6-2 or TRBV6-3 to TRBJ2-1; TRBD2 aligns across 9 bases. This CDR3 comprises 21 residues. Germline V gives CDR1 MNHEY, CDR2 SVGEGT. The junction had 17 bases not matched to a gene; V was cut back by 2 bases and J by 0 bases. The CDR3 DNA follows: TGTGCCAGCAGTTACCCATTAGCGGGAGCGATCCCCGGGGGCTCCTACAATGAGCAGTTCTTC. Residues: CASSYPLAGAIPGGSYNEQFF.

This chain connects TRBV28 to TRBJ1-4, with 10 bases fitting TRBD1. The germline V gene encodes CDR1 MDHEN and CDR2 SYDVKM. This CDR3 spans 16 amino acids. V dropped 5 bases and J dropped 1; count of bases not matched to a gene: 4. CDR3 in DNA: TGTGCCAGCAGTCTCGGACAGGGGGGAACTAATGAAAAACTGTTTTTT. It encodes CASSLGQGGTNEKLFF.

The chain couples TRBV27 to TRBJ2-2; D is ambiguous. This CDR3 has 16 residues. V was cut by 7 bases and J by 5 bases, with 20 bases left in between. Germline CDR1 and CDR2: MNHEY and SMNVEV (reference sequence). For the CDR3, the DNA is TGTGCCAGCAAAGATCCTGGGTCAGTATGGACCGGGGAGCTGTTTTTT. This codes for CASKDPGSVWTGELFF.

This rearrangement joins TRBV30 to TRBJ2-3, with 7 bases matching TRBD2. Germline V gene lookup returns CDR1 GTSNPN and CDR2 SVGIG (reference sequence). This CDR3 has 13 amino acids. V lost 2 bases to trimming and J lost 6 bases; unmatched junction nucleotides: 5. The CDR3 reads CAWSHMGGDTQYF. The CDR3 nucleotides are TGTGCCTGGAGTCACATGGGGGGGGATACGCAGTATTTT.

CDR3 coding DNA: TGTGCCAGCAGCCAAGATGTACTGGGCTCAAAGGAAAAGCAGTTCTTC. Translation: CASSQDVLGSKEKQFF. The rearrangement uses TRBV3-1 (or the pseudogene TRBV3-2) and TRBJ2-1; D ambiguous. Between the trimmed V and J ends, which lost 0 bases and 11 bases, there was a span of 20 bases. The V gene's germline CDR1 is LGHDT and CDR2 YNNKEL (reference sequence). This CDR3 is 16 amino acids long.

The chain links TRBV7-9 to TRBJ2-2; tentative D call: TRBD2 (6 bases). The CDR3 is made up of 16 amino acids. CDR1 and CDR2 from the germline V gene are SEHNR and FQNEAQ (reference sequence). Trimming stripped 6 bases from V and 0 bases from J, with 14 bases between. CDR3 amino acids: CASSVLWEANTGELFF. CDR3 DNA: TGTGCCAGCAGTGTTTTATGGGAGGCGAACACCGGGGAGCTGTTTTTT.

The chain is built from TRBV7-6 and TRBJ2-7; 7 bases are shared with TRBD1. V shed 5 bases and J 0 bases; nucleotides not matched to a gene: 7. This CDR3 is 15 amino acids long. Germline V gene lookup returns CDR1 SGHVS and CDR2 FNYEAQ. The CDR3 bases are TGTGCCAGCAGCCCTGCCGGGACAGCCTCCTACGAGCAGTACTTC. Residues: CASSPAGTASYEQYF.

The chain links TRBV15 to TRBJ2-1, with D maybe TRBD2 (6 bases). Trimming removed 0 bases at V and 5 bases at J, with 14 bases between. The CDR3 totals 16 residues. Germline-derived CDR1 and CDR2 are LNHNV and YYDKDF (reference sequence). The CDR3: CATSRDRSSEDNEQFF. In nucleotides, the CDR3 is TGTGCCACCAGCAGAGATCGGTCTAGCGAGGACAATGAGCAGTTCTTC.

The chain links TRBV19 to TRBJ2-3, with TRBD2 identical over 8 bases. The CDR3 is made up of 14 amino acids. V was pared by 10 bases and J by 3 bases, with 9 bases of the junction left unmatched. In germline, CDR1 is LNHDA, CDR2 SQIVND (reference sequence). The CDR3 reads CATRAAGGTDTQYF. DNA for the CDR3: TGTGCCACCCGGGCCGCGGGAGGAACAGATACGCAGTATTTT.

The chain couples TRBV5-6 to TRBJ2-7; TRBD1 aligns across 7 bases. CDR3 length: 13 amino acids. The trim removed 2 bases at V and 2 bases at J, leaving 1 base unmatched. From germline, CDR1 is SGHDT and CDR2 YYEEEE. The CDR3 bases are TGTGCCAGCAGCTTCGGGACAGCCTACGAGCAGTACTTC. This sequence encodes CASSFGTAYEQYF.